This T cell receptor (beta chain) stems from a study of blood T cell repertoires in COVID-19. Study context: From the United States, Italy and Spain came samples of acute and convalescent COVID-19.

V lost 4 bases and J lost 7; bases outside the gene matches: 10. The length of the CDR3 is 14 residues. The germline V gene encodes CDR1 SGHRS and CDR2 YFSETQ. Original handling: Amplifying reference gene primers gave estimates of nucleated cell counts. Some clones are missing from TCRdb's copy, which holds only in-frame ones; the method was immunoSEQ multiplex PCR. For V, J and clone size, that table is used; D and trimming come from the DNA. The sample has 250,000 to 350,000 clones, around nine tenths seen once. The gene calls are TRBV5-1 and TRBJ2-7; 8 nucleotides align to TRBD1. The sequence came from a woman under 40 who had recovered from COVID-19. What was sequenced was PBMCs or T cells enriched from blood (not recorded which). The DNA for the CDR3 is TGCGCCAGCAGCGGAACAGGGGGTCCGGGGGAGCAGTACTTC. This encodes CASSGTGGPGEQYF.